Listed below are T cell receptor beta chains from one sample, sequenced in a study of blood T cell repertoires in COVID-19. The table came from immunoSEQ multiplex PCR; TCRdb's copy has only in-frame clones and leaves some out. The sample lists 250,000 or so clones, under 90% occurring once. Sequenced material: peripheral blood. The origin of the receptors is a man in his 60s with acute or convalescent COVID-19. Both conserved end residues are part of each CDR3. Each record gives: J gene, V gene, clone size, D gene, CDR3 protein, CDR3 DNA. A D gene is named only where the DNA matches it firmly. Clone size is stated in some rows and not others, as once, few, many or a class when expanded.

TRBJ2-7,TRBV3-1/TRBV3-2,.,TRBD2,CASSQVLPGLAGGYEQYF,TGTGCCAGCAGCCAGGTCCTCCCGGGACTAGCGGGAGGTTACGAGCAGTACTTC
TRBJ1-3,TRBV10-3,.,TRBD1,CAIRGDRGNTIYF,TGTGCCATCAGAGGGGACAGGGGAAACACCATATATTTT
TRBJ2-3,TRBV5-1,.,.,CASSQERREYDTQYF,TGCGCCAGCAGCCAGGAGCGGCGTGAGTACGATACGCAGTATTTT
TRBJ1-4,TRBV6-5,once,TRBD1,CASSLDRVGEKLFF,TGTGCCAGCAGCCTAGACAGGGTCGGAGAAAAACTGTTTTTT
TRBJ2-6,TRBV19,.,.,CASSSRSGANVLTF,TGTGCCAGTAGTTCGAGATCTGGGGCCAACGTCCTGACTTTC
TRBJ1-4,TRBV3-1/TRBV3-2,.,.,CASSPRRSDNEKLFF,TGTGCCAGCAGCCCCCGGAGAAGTGATAATGAAAAACTGTTTTTT
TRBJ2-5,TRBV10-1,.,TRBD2,CASSPAGTQETQYF,TGCGCCAGCAGCCCAGCGGGGACCCAAGAGACCCAGTACTTC
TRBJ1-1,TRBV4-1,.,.,CASSPVGVNTEAFF,TGCGCCAGCAGCCCTGTAGGGGTGAACACTGAAGCTTTCTTT
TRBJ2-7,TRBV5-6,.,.,CASSLLDSGEQYF,TGTGCCAGCAGCTTGCTTGACAGTGGCGAGCAGTACTTC
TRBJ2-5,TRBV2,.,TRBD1,CATDGQGGQETQYF,TGTGCCACCGACGGACAGGGGGGGCAAGAGACCCAGTACTTC
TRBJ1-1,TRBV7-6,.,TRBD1,CASSRGGQGLTEAFF,TGTGCCAGCAGCAGAGGGGGACAGGGATTGACTGAAGCTTTCTTT
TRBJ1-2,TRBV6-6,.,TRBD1,CASKQGADYGYTF,TGTGCCAGCAAACAGGGGGCGGACTATGGCTACACCTTC
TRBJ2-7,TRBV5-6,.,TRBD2,CASSLRGGAHEQYF,TGTGCCAGCAGCTTGCGCGGGGGGGCCCACGAGCAGTACTTC
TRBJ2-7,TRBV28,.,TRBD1,CASTPGGTGYEQYF,TGTGCCAGCACCCCCGGCGGGACAGGTTACGAGCAGTACTTC
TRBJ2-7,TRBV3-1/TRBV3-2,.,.,CASSQGTLEQYF,TGTGCCAGCAGCCAAGGGACTCTCGAGCAGTACTTC
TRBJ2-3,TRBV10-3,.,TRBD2,CAISGGGMVTDTQYF,TGTGCCATCAGTGGCGGGGGGATGGTCACAGATACGCAGTATTTT
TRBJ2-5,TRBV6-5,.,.,CASSPGEETQYF,TGTGCCAGCAGCCCCGGTGAGGAGACCCAGTACTTC
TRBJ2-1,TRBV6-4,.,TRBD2,CASSDGIAGSYNEQFF,TGTGCCAGCAGTGACGGAATAGCGGGTTCCTACAATGAGCAGTTCTTC
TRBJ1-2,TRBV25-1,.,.,CASSAGDYGYTF,TGTGCCAGCAGTGCAGGGGACTATGGCTACACCTTC
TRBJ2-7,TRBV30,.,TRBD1,CAWRDRVLSSYEQYF,TGTGCCTGGAGGGACAGGGTTCTCTCCTCCTACGAGCAGTACTTC
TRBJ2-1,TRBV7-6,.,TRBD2,CASSRSGGAYNEQFF,TGTGCCAGCAGCCGCAGCGGGGGGGCCTACAATGAGCAGTTCTTC
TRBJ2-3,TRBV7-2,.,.,CASSLVSGQNTQYF,TGTGCCAGCAGCTTAGTCTCCGGACAAAATACGCAGTATTTT
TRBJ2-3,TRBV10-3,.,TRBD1,CAISVRKGAGVDTQYF,TGTGCCATCAGTGTGCGTAAGGGGGCAGGGGTAGATACGCAGTATTTT
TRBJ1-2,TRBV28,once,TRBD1,CASSLGQATSYGYTF,TGTGCCAGCAGTTTGGGACAGGCGACCTCTTATGGCTACACCTTC
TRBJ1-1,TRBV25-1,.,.,CASSHPRQRDTEAFF,TGTGCCAGCAGTCACCCCCGACAGCGGGACACTGAAGCTTTCTTT
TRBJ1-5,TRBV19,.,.,CASLPRQAEEPQHF,TGTGCCAGTCTCCCTAGGCAGGCGGAGGAGCCCCAGCATTTT
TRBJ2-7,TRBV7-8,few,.,CASSLVSSSYEQYF,TGTGCCAGCAGCTTGGTTAGCAGCTCCTACGAGCAGTACTTC